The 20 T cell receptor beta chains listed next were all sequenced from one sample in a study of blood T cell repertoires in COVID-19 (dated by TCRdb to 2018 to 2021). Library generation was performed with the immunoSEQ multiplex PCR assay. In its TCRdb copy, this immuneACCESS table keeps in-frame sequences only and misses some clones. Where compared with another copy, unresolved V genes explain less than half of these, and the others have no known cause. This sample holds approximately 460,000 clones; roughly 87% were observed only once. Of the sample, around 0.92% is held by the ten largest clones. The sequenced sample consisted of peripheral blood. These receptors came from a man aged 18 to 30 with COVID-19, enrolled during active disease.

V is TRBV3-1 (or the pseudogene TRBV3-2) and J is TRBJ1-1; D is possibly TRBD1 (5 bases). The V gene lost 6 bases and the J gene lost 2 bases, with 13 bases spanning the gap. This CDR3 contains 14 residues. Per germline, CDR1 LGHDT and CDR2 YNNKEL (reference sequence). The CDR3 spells CASRLGHPNTEAFF. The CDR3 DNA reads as TGTGCCAGCAGGCTTGGACACCCTAACACTGAAGCTTTCTTT.

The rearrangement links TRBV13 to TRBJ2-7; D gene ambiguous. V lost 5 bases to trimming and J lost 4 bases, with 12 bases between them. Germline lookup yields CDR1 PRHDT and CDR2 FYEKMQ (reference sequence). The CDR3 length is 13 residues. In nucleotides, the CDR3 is TGTGCCAGCAGCCCGAACCTCTATTACGAGCAGTACTTC. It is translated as CASSPNLYYEQYF.

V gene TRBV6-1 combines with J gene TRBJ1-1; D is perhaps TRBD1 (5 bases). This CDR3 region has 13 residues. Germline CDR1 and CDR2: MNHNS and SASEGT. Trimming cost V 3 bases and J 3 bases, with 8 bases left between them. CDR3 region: CASSDQTDTEAFF. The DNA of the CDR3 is TGTGCCAGCAGTGACCAGACAGACACTGAAGCTTTCTTT.

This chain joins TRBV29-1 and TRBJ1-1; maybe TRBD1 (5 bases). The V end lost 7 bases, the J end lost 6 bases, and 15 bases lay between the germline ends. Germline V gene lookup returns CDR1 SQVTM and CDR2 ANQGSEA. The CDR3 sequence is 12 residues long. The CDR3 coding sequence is TGCAGCGCATTCCGGGGGGGGGCTGAAGCTTTCTTT. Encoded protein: CSAFRGGAEAFF.

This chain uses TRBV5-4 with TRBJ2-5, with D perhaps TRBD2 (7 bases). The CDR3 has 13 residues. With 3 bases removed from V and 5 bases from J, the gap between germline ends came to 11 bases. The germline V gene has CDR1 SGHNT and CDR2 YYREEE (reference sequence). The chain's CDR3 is CASSWGGLETQYF. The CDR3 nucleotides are TGTGCCAGCAGCTGGGGGGGCTTGGAGACCCAGTACTTC.

Here the CDR3 DNA reads TGTGCCAGCAGCCGCATTGGGACTAGCGGGGACTTTGGCACAGATACGCAGTATTTT. Amino acids: CASSRIGTSGDFGTDTQYF. The chain carries TRBV5-6 and TRBJ2-3, with TRBD2 identical over 13 bases. This CDR3 is built from 19 residues. Germline CDR1 and CDR2: SGHDT and YYEEEE. The J segment lost 1 base and the V segment lost 4 bases, leaving 12 bases of the junction unmatched.

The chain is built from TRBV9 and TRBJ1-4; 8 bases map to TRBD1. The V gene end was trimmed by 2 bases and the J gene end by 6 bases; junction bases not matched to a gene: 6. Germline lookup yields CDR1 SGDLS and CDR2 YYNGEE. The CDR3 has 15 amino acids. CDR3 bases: TGTGCCAGCAGCGTCGGACAGGGATCGGATGAAAAACTGTTTTTT. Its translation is CASSVGQGSDEKLFF.

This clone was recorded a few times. CDR3: CASSLPPNQPQHF. In nucleotides, the CDR3 is TGTGCCAGCAGCTTACCCCCGAATCAGCCCCAGCATTTT. This rearrangement joins TRBV7-2 to TRBJ1-5; no firm D call. CDR3 length: 13 residues. V gave up 2 bases and J gave up 4 bases, with 6 bases separating them. CDR1 and CDR2 from the germline V gene are SGHTA and FQGNSA.

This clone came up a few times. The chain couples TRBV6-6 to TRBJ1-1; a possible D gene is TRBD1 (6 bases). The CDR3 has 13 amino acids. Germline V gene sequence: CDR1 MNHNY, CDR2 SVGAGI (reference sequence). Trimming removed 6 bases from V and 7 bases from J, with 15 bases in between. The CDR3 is CASRNRERVEAFF. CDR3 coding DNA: TGTGCCAGCAGGAACAGGGAACGGGTTGAAGCTTTCTTT.

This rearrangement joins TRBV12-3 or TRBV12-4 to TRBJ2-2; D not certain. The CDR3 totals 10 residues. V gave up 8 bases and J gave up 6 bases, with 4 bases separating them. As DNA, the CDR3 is TGTGCCAGCGGCTCCGGGGAGCTGTTTTTT. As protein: CASGSGELFF.

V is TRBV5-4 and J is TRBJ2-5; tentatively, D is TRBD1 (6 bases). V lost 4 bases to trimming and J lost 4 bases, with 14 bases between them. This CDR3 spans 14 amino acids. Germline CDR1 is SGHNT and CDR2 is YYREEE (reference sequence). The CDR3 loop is CASSIQGFSETQYF. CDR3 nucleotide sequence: TGTGCCAGCAGCATACAGGGTTTTTCAGAGACCCAGTACTTC.

The CDR3 sequence is CASSYSGRYSGNTIYF. CDR3 nucleotides: TGTGCCAGCAGTTACTCCGGGAGATACTCTGGAAACACCATATATTTT. The genes are TRBV6-5 and TRBJ1-3, with D unclear. The CDR3 runs to 16 residues. Trimming removed 0 bases at V and 0 bases at J, with 9 bases between. Germline CDR1 and CDR2: MNHEY and SVGAGI.

The CDR3 DNA is TGTGCCAGCAGCCCTACCCAATCGGGCCGTGGGGCTTTTGGCAATCAGCCCCAGCATTTT. As protein: CASSPTQSGRGAFGNQPQHF. The rearrangement links TRBV6-2 or TRBV6-3 to TRBJ1-5; the D gene is possibly TRBD1 (5 bases). The germline V gene has CDR1 MNHEY and CDR2 SVGEGT. The CDR3 has 20 residues. With 6 bases removed from V and 2 bases from J, the gap between germline ends came to 29 bases.

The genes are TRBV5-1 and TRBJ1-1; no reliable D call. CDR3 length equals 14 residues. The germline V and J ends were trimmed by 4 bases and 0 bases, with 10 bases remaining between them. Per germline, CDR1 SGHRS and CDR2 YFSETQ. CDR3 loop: CASSTAGLNTEAFF. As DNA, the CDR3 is TGCGCCAGCAGCACCGCGGGGTTGAACACTGAAGCTTTCTTT.

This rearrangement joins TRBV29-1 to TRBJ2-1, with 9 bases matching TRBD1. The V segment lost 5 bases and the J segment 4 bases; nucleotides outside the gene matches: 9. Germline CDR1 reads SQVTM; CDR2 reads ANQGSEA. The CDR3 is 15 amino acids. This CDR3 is CSVTNPGTGYNEQFF. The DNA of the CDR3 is TGCAGCGTTACAAACCCCGGGACAGGGTACAATGAGCAGTTCTTC.

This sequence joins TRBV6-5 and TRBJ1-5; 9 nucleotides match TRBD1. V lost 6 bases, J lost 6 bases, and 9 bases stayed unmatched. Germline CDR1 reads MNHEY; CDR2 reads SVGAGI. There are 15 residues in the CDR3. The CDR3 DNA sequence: TGTGCCAGCAGGGGGGGCACGGGACAGGGTCAGCCCCAGCATTTT. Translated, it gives CASRGGTGQGQPQHF.

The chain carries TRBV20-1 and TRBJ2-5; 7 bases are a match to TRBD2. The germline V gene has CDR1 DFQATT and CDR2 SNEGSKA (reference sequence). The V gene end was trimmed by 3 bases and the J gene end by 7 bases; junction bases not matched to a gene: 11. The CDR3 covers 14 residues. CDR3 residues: CSASLRGEGRTQYF. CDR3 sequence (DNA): TGCAGTGCTAGTTTACGGGGGGAGGGAAGGACCCAGTACTTC.

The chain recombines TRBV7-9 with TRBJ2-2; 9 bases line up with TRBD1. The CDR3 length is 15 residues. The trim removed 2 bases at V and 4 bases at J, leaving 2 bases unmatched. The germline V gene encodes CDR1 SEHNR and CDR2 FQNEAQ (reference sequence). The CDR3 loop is CASSLPGQGTGELFF. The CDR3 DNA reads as TGTGCCAGCAGCTTACCGGGACAGGGCACCGGGGAGCTGTTTTTT.

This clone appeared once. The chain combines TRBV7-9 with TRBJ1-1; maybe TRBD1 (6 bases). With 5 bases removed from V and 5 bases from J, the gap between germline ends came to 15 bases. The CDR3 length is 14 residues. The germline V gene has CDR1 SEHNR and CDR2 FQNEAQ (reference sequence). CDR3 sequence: CASSLQGSRTEAFF. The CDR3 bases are TGTGCCAGCAGCCTACAGGGATCGAGGACTGAAGCTTTCTTT. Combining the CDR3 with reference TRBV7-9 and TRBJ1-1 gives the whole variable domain DTGVSQNPRHKITKRGQNVTFRCDPISEHNRLYWYRQTLGQGPEFLTYFQNEAQLEKSRLLSDRFSAERPKGSFSTLEIQRTEQGDSAMYLCASSLQGSRTEAFFGQGTRLTVV.

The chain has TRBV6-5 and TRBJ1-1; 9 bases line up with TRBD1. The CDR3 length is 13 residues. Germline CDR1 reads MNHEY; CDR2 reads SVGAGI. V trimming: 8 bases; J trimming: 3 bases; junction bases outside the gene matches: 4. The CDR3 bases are TGTGCCAGCGGCGACAGGGGGTACACTGAAGCTTTCTTT. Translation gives CASGDRGYTEAFF.